Listed below are T cell receptor beta chains from one sample, sequenced in a study of long-term antiretroviral therapy in people with HIV. Method: immunoSEQ multiplex PCR; TCRdb's copy keeps in-frame clones and lacks some. The table lists about 31,000 clones, approximately 83% of them singletons. The sample here was unsorted PBMCs, taken 0.8 years before starting antiretroviral therapy. The receptors come from a man aged 18 to 29 with HIV. Both conserved end residues are part of each CDR3. D genes are given only for firm matches. The size field is filled for only some rows; it gives once, few, many or a size class.

DNA: TGTGCCAGCAGTTTTAGGTCCGGCAATCAGCCCCAGCATTTT; CDR3: CASSFRSGNQPQHF; D: .; V: TRBV27; size: once; J: TRBJ1-5
DNA: TGCAGTGCTAGTATGCGTGGGCAGTTCTTC; CDR3: CSASMRGQFF; D: .; V: TRBV20-1; size: .; J: TRBJ2-1
DNA: TGTGCCAGCAGCTTAGGCACCTTGAGCTCTGGGGCCAACGTCCTGACTTTC; CDR3: CASSLGTLSSGANVLTF; D: .; V: TRBV13; size: .; J: TRBJ2-6
DNA: TGTGCCTGGAGTGTATTCAGAGATTTCGGCTATGGCTACACCTTC; CDR3: CAWSVFRDFGYGYTF; D: .; V: TRBV30; size: .; J: TRBJ1-2
DNA: TGTGCCAGCATTCCAACAGGGGACGGGACTAATGAAAAACTGTTTTTT; CDR3: CASIPTGDGTNEKLFF; D: TRBD1; V: TRBV28; size: .; J: TRBJ1-4
DNA: TGTGCCAGCAGCTTAGGAGTACCGTCAGCAGGGGACACTGAAGCTTTCTTT; CDR3: CASSLGVPSAGDTEAFF; D: .; V: TRBV7-6; size: .; J: TRBJ1-1
DNA: TGCAGCTTCCTCGAGGATGAGCAGTTCTTC; CDR3: CSFLEDEQFF; D: .; V: TRBV29-1; size: .; J: TRBJ2-1
DNA: TGTGCCAGCAGCTTAGGCCAGCATAGCAATCAGCCCCAGCATTTT; CDR3: CASSLGQHSNQPQHF; D: .; V: TRBV7-6; size: .; J: TRBJ1-5
DNA: TGCAGCGTTGGGGGAAGCAATCAGCCCCAGCATTTT; CDR3: CSVGGSNQPQHF; D: .; V: TRBV29-1; size: .; J: TRBJ1-5
DNA: TGCAGCGTTGAAATGTGGGGACTAGCGGGACGGGGGTATGAGCAGTTCTTC; CDR3: CSVEMWGLAGRGYEQFF; D: TRBD2; V: TRBV29-1; size: .; J: TRBJ2-1
DNA: TGTGCCAGCAGCTTTCCTAGCGGGGGATCTATCGGGGAGCTGTTTTTT; CDR3: CASSFPSGGSIGELFF; D: TRBD2; V: TRBV5-6; size: .; J: TRBJ2-2
DNA: TGTGCCAGTAAATTGGATCAGGGGAGGAGCAATCAGCCCCAGCATTTT; CDR3: CASKLDQGRSNQPQHF; D: .; V: TRBV19; size: .; J: TRBJ1-5
DNA: TGTGCCAGTAGTATCCTTCCGTCGGCCGGGGAGCTGTTTTTT; CDR3: CASSILPSAGELFF; D: .; V: TRBV19; size: .; J: TRBJ2-2
DNA: TGTGCCAGCAGGGGGACTAGCGGAACCACAGATACGCAGTATTTT; CDR3: CASRGTSGTTDTQYF; D: TRBD2; V: TRBV6-1; size: once; J: TRBJ2-3
DNA: TGTGCCACCTATACTTTGAACACTGAAGCTTTCTTT; CDR3: CATYTLNTEAFF; D: .; V: TRBV28; size: .; J: TRBJ1-1
DNA: TGTGCCAGCAACAGACAGGGGGCAATAATGAACACTGAAGCTTTCTTT; CDR3: CASNRQGAIMNTEAFF; D: TRBD1; V: TRBV7-2; size: .; J: TRBJ1-1
DNA: TGCAGCGTTGGGGGTGGAGAAGAATCCTACAATGAGCAGTTCTTC; CDR3: CSVGGGEESYNEQFF; D: .; V: TRBV29-1; size: .; J: TRBJ2-1
DNA: TGTGCCTGCACTCTAGATACGCAGTATTTT; CDR3: CACTLDTQYF; D: .; V: TRBV30; size: .; J: TRBJ2-3
DNA: TGCAGCGTTGGGGGGTGGGACAGGGGAAACACTGAAGCTTTCTTT; CDR3: CSVGGWDRGNTEAFF; D: TRBD1; V: TRBV29-1; size: .; J: TRBJ1-1
DNA: TGCGCCAGCAGCTTGGCCGACAGGGGGAACACTGAAGCTTTCTTT; CDR3: CASSLADRGNTEAFF; D: TRBD1; V: TRBV5-1; size: .; J: TRBJ1-1
DNA: TGTGCCAGCAGCCAAGAGGCGCAGCGGGGGGAAGAGACCCAGTACTTC; CDR3: CASSQEAQRGEETQYF; D: TRBD2; V: TRBV4-2; size: .; J: TRBJ2-5
DNA: TGTGCCAGCAGTTTGTCTGACAGGGGAGCTAACTATGGCTACACCTTC; CDR3: CASSLSDRGANYGYTF; D: TRBD1; V: TRBV28; size: .; J: TRBJ1-2
DNA: TGCGCCAGCAGCCCTCTCGGACTAGCGGGAGACGAGCAGTACTTC; CDR3: CASSPLGLAGDEQYF; D: TRBD2; V: TRBV4-1; size: few; J: TRBJ2-7
DNA: TGTGCCAGCAGCGTGACAGGTGCCTATGGCTACACCTTC; CDR3: CASSVTGAYGYTF; D: .; V: TRBV9; size: few; J: TRBJ1-2
DNA: TGTGCCAGCAGTGCCCGTCTAGCTGGGCCCAACAATGAGCAGTTCTTC; CDR3: CASSARLAGPNNEQFF; D: .; V: TRBV9; size: once; J: TRBJ2-1
DNA: TGTGCCAGTACCTTGTGGGAGGTTAGCAATCAGCCCCAGCATTTT; CDR3: CASTLWEVSNQPQHF; D: .; V: TRBV5-6; size: .; J: TRBJ1-5
DNA: TGTGCCAGCTCATCATCTCGGGTGTTGACTGAAGCTTTCTTT; CDR3: CASSSSRVLTEAFF; D: .; V: TRBV18; size: .; J: TRBJ1-1
DNA: TGTGCCAGCAGCTTGGCCTCAGGGGATCGGGAGACCCAGTACTTC; CDR3: CASSLASGDRETQYF; D: .; V: TRBV5-6; size: .; J: TRBJ2-5
DNA: TGTGCCAGCAGCCTTTCAAGGGGCGTGCATTCACCCCTCCACTTT; CDR3: CASSLSRGVHSPLHF; D: .; V: TRBV27; size: few; J: TRBJ1-6
DNA: TGTGCCAGCAGGGGACTAGCGGGATACAATGAGCAGTTCTTC; CDR3: CASRGLAGYNEQFF; D: TRBD2; V: TRBV2; size: .; J: TRBJ2-1
DNA: TGTGCCAGCAGGGCGAGCTCTGGGGCCAACGTCCTGACTTTC; CDR3: CASRASSGANVLTF; D: .; V: TRBV2; size: .; J: TRBJ2-6
DNA: TGTGCCAGCAGTAGGACTAGCGGGAGCGTTTACGAGCAGTACTTC; CDR3: CASSRTSGSVYEQYF; D: TRBD2; V: TRBV4-2; size: .; J: TRBJ2-7
DNA: TGTGCCAGCAGTAGGGGTGAAAAACTGTTTTTT; CDR3: CASSRGEKLFF; D: .; V: TRBV6-5; size: .; J: TRBJ1-4
DNA: TGTGCCAGCAGTGTCCGCGGGCTCACAGATACGCAGTATTTT; CDR3: CASSVRGLTDTQYF; D: .; V: TRBV25-1; size: .; J: TRBJ2-3
DNA: TGTGCCAGCAGCTTCAGGAACACTGAAGCTTTCTTT; CDR3: CASSFRNTEAFF; D: .; V: TRBV5-8; size: .; J: TRBJ1-1
DNA: TGTGCCAGGGATCCATGGCCCCAGCATTTT; CDR3: CARDPWPQHF; D: .; V: TRBV27; size: .; J: TRBJ1-5
DNA: TGTGCCAGCTCCAACTTAGACGCGAACACCGGGGAGCTGTTTTTT; CDR3: CASSNLDANTGELFF; D: .; V: TRBV5-6; size: .; J: TRBJ2-2
DNA: TGTGCCAGCAGCCAAGTACAGGGGGATAAGGGGCAGTACTTC; CDR3: CASSQVQGDKGQYF; D: TRBD1; V: TRBV14; size: .; J: TRBJ2-7
DNA: TGTGCCAGCACCGTCGACAGGGGGGGCTACGAGCAGTACTTC; CDR3: CASTVDRGGYEQYF; D: TRBD1; V: TRBV2; size: .; J: TRBJ2-7
DNA: TGCGCCAGCAGCAATGGCGCAGCTGGCGGAAACACCATATATTTT; CDR3: CASSNGAAGGNTIYF; D: .; V: TRBV5-1; size: .; J: TRBJ1-3
DNA: TGTGCCAGCAGCTTGGAAATTTGGGGAAACTACACCTTC; CDR3: CASSLEIWGNYTF; D: .; V: TRBV5-4; size: .; J: TRBJ1-2
DNA: TGTGCCAGCGGCCAAGCGGGCTCCTACAATGAGCAGTTCTTC; CDR3: CASGQAGSYNEQFF; D: .; V: TRBV6-5; size: .; J: TRBJ2-1
DNA: TGTGCCAGTAGTATCGCCAGGGAAATGAGGCCCCTCCACTTT; CDR3: CASSIAREMRPLHF; D: .; V: TRBV19; size: .; J: TRBJ1-6
DNA: TGCAGCGTTGAAGATAAAAGGTATAGCACAGATACGCAGTATTTT; CDR3: CSVEDKRYSTDTQYF; D: .; V: TRBV29-1; size: .; J: TRBJ2-3
DNA: TGTGCCAGTACCTCCCCGAAGATGAACACCGGGGAGCTGTTTTTT; CDR3: CASTSPKMNTGELFF; D: .; V: TRBV19; size: .; J: TRBJ2-2
DNA: TGTGCCACCAGCCCCGGCAGGACAGGGGTGGATCAGCCCCAGCATTTT; CDR3: CATSPGRTGVDQPQHF; D: TRBD1; V: TRBV15; size: .; J: TRBJ1-5
DNA: TGCGCCAGCAGCTTGGGGGGGGCGCAGAATGAGCAGTTCTTC; CDR3: CASSLGGAQNEQFF; D: .; V: TRBV5-1; size: .; J: TRBJ2-1
DNA: TGTGCCAGCGATGGGACGGTAGATTCACCCCTCCACTTT; CDR3: CASDGTVDSPLHF; D: .; V: TRBV6-1; size: .; J: TRBJ1-6
DNA: TGTGCCAGCTCACCACCAGCTTGGGGAGGCAAAAACATTCAGTACTTC; CDR3: CASSPPAWGGKNIQYF; D: .; V: TRBV18; size: .; J: TRBJ2-4